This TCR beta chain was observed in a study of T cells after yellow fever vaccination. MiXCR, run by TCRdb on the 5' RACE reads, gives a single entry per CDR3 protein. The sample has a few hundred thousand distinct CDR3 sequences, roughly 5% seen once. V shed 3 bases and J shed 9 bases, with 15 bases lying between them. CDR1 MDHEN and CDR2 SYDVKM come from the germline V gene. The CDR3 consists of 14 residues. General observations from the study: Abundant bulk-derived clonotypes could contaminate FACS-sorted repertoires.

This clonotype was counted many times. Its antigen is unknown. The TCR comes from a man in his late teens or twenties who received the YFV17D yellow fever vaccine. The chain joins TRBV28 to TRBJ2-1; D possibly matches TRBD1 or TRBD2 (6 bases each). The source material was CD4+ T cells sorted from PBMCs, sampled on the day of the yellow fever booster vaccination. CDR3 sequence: CASSFSRGPVEQFF. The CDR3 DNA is TGTGCCAGCAGTTTTTCCCGGGGGCCGGTTGAGCAGTTCTTC.